The clone carrying this T cell receptor (beta chain) was seen only a few times. The CDR3 consists of 17 residues. Germline trimming cut 3 bases from V and 7 bases from J; bases unmatched to any gene: 15. From germline, CDR1 is KGHDR and CDR2 SFDVKD. This sample stems from a study of T cells in Graves' hyperthyroidism and ophthalmopathy. RNA transcripts gave rise to amplified TCR beta CDR3 regions. The HTBI primer set drove a first-round RT-PCR of the TCR CDR3. TCRdb used MiXCR to reprocess the multiplex PCR reads, holding one entry per CDR3 protein. The sample comprises 300,000 to 450,000 distinct CDR3 sequences, more than 20% of which are singletons, and around four fifths rests with the top ten.

Sequencing was performed on blood. The chain recombines TRBV24-1 with TRBJ2-3; 7 bases match TRBD1. The TCR sequence derives from a middle-aged man with Graves' hyperthyroidism. Here the CDR3 DNA reads TGTGCCACCAGTGATGATACAGGGGCCACCTTCGTGAATACGCAGTATTTT. It specifies CATSDDTGATFVNTQYF.